Presented here are 25 T cell receptor beta chains from one specimen sequenced in a study of chemoradiotherapy in HPV16-positive cancers. The table came from immunoSEQ multiplex PCR; TCRdb's copy has only in-frame clones and leaves some out. The repertoire consists of about 15,000 clones, with 88% occurring once and the leading ten covering roughly 3.6%. The source was blood, collected from a patient who underwent chemoradiotherapy. The receptor set was obtained from a human donor with HPV-associated anogenital cancer.

The chain combines TRBV5-1 with TRBJ2-1; D is undetermined. The CDR3 totals 17 residues. In germline, CDR1 is SGHRS, CDR2 YFSETQ. The V end was cut by 0 bases, the J end by 9 bases, with 22 bases between. CDR3 nucleotides: TGCGCCAGCAGCTTGGAGTTTATGGGCCCCACGTCGGGTGAGCAGTTCTTC. It encodes CASSLEFMGPTSGEQFF.

The chain employs TRBV7-2 and TRBJ1-4; D gene uncertain. V lost 4 bases and J 11 bases, leaving 23 bases between the germline ends. CDR1 SGHTA and CDR2 FQGNSA come from the germline V gene. The CDR3 runs 16 residues. The CDR3 nucleotides read TGTGCCAGCAGCTCACCGGGCCCCGGGTCGAAAGGGAAACTGTTTTTT. It is translated as CASSSPGPGSKGKLFF.

The rearrangement links TRBV28 to TRBJ2-3; no clear D gene. Trimming pared 3 bases from V and 0 bases from J, leaving 13 bases between. This CDR3 spans 16 amino acids. Germline V gene sequence: CDR1 MDHEN, CDR2 SYDVKM. The CDR3: CASSFASGLSTDTQYF. As DNA, the CDR3 is TGTGCCAGCAGTTTCGCTAGTGGGTTAAGCACAGATACGCAGTATTTT.

V is TRBV13 and J is TRBJ2-1; D unresolved. The CDR3 runs to 12 residues. V dropped 6 bases and J dropped 3 bases, with 6 bases sitting between them. CDR1 and CDR2 from the germline V gene are PRHDT and FYEKMQ (reference sequence). CDR3 sequence (DNA): TGTGCCAGCAGTTCGTACTACAATGAGCAGTTCTTC. Protein: CASSSYYNEQFF.

This clone was seen a single time. The chain carries TRBV7-9 and TRBJ1-2; D unresolved. Trimming took 7 bases from V and 2 from J, leaving 8 bases between them. The CDR3 sequence is 12 residues long. Germline values: CDR1 SEHNR, CDR2 FQNEAQ (reference sequence). The CDR3 loop reads CASTLANYGYTF. CDR3 bases: TGTGCCAGCACCCTAGCGAACTATGGCTACACCTTC.

The chain combines TRBV19 with TRBJ1-2, with a tentative D call TRBD1 (5 bases). The ends were cut back, 1 base at V and 1 base at J, with 10 bases in the middle. The germline V gene encodes CDR1 LNHDA and CDR2 SQIVND (reference sequence). The CDR3 is made up of 15 amino acids. The CDR3 DNA reads as TGTGCCAGTAGTATAGGGCAGGGCCTTAACTATGGCTACACCTTC. Its protein is CASSIGQGLNYGYTF.

The gene calls are TRBV2 and TRBJ1-5; D remains unclear. Trimming took 6 bases from V and 1 from J, leaving 13 bases between them. The CDR3 consists of 15 residues. Looked up from germline, CDR1 is SNHLY and CDR2 is FYNNEI. The CDR3 here is CASSENSLSNQPQHF. In nucleotides, the CDR3 is TGTGCCAGCAGCGAGAACAGCTTAAGCAATCAGCCCCAGCATTTT.

The chain uses TRBV10-1 and TRBJ2-7; D is tentatively TRBD1 or TRBD2 (6 bases each). Per germline, CDR1 WNHNN and CDR2 SYGVQD (reference sequence). The germline V and J ends were trimmed by 4 bases and 5 bases, with 12 bases remaining between them. The CDR3 length is 13 residues. Written as DNA, the CDR3 is TGCGCCAGCAGTGTATCGGGGGCCGACGAGCAGTACTTC. Encoded protein: CASSVSGADEQYF.

The genes are TRBV11-2 and TRBJ1-1, with D possibly TRBD1 on 6 matching bases. V was trimmed by 5 bases and J by 1 base, leaving 11 bases between them. The CDR3 consists of 14 residues. Germline CDR1 reads SGHAT; CDR2 reads FQNNGV. The CDR3 sequence is CASSMDRKNTEAFF. CDR3 coding DNA: TGTGCCAGCAGCATGGACAGAAAGAACACTGAAGCTTTCTTT.

The chain recombines TRBV5-6 with TRBJ2-6; D not resolved. The CDR3 has 15 residues. Germline V gives CDR1 SGHDT, CDR2 YYEEEE. Deletions cut 2 bases from V and 2 bases from J, with 8 bases between. CDR3 bases: TGTGCCAGCAGCTTCGTTGGGGCTGGGGCCAACGTCCTGACTTTC. It codes for CASSFVGAGANVLTF.

This chain uses TRBV9 with TRBJ1-2; D gene ambiguous. The V end was cut by 4 bases, the J end by 1 base, with 14 bases between. Germline CDR1 SGDLS, CDR2 YYNGEE. CDR3 length equals 15 residues. The CDR3 sequence: CASSPVGGGNYGYTF. CDR3 bases: TGTGCCAGCAGCCCTGTAGGTGGCGGTAACTATGGCTACACCTTC.

The rearrangement joins TRBV11-1 to TRBJ2-1, with D unclear. Germline CDR1 SGHAT, CDR2 FQDESV (reference sequence). The CDR3 contains 16 residues. V was trimmed by 5 bases and J by 8 bases, leaving 22 bases between them. CDR3 loop: CASSLEFPGPPDEQFF. CDR3 coding DNA: TGTGCCAGCAGCCTAGAGTTTCCCGGGCCCCCTGATGAGCAGTTCTTC.

The J gene is TRBJ2-3, the V gene TRBV27; no firm D call. The CDR3 runs to 17 residues. Per germline, CDR1 MNHEY and CDR2 SMNVEV (reference sequence). V shed 4 bases and J shed 5 bases, with 22 bases lying between them. The CDR3 protein is CASSSIGIAGTQDTQYF. The CDR3 DNA sequence: TGTGCCAGCAGTTCTATTGGAATAGCCGGAACACAAGATACGCAGTATTTT.

The chain employs TRBV4-1 and TRBJ2-1; no clear D. Germline CDR1 reads MGHRA; CDR2 reads YSYEKL. V shed 2 bases and J shed 5 bases, with 4 bases lying between them. This CDR3 comprises 12 residues. The CDR3 loop is CASSQYHNEQFF. CDR3 bases: TGCGCCAGCAGCCAATACCACAATGAGCAGTTCTTC.

The CDR3 sequence: CASSDIAGVLEQYF. The CDR3 DNA is TGCGCCAGCAGCGATATAGCGGGGGTCCTCGAGCAGTACTTC. The rearrangement links TRBV10-2 to TRBJ2-7; 9 positions match TRBD2. CDR3 length: 14 amino acids. V trimming: 6 bases; J trimming: 6 bases; junction bases outside the gene matches: 9. Germline V gene data show CDR1 as WSHSY and CDR2 as SAAADI.

The chain carries TRBV2 and TRBJ1-2; tentatively, D is TRBD1 (5 bases). CDR3 length: 13 residues. From germline, CDR1 is SNHLY and CDR2 FYNNEI. Trimming shortened V by 6 bases and J by 6 bases, and 14 bases separated the two germline ends. CDR3 nucleotide sequence: TGTGCCAGCAGGTCCAGGGTTTTTGATGGCTACACCTTC. Residues: CASRSRVFDGYTF.

This rearrangement joins TRBV5-6 to TRBJ1-3; 8 bases are a match to TRBD1. This CDR3 is 16 amino acids long. CDR1 is SGHDT, CDR2 YYEEEE, per germline. J was trimmed by 0 bases and V by 4 bases; bases with no gene match: 6. In nucleotides, the CDR3 is TGTGCCAGCAGCGAAGGACAGGGAGCCTCTGGAAACACCATATATTTT. The encoded protein is CASSEGQGASGNTIYF.

This sequence joins TRBV28 and TRBJ2-2; 7 bases agree with TRBD1. This CDR3 has 20 amino acids. The germline CDR1 and CDR2 sequences are MDHEN and SYDVKM. The V gene end was trimmed by 9 bases and the J gene end by 1 base; junction bases not matched to a gene: 23. CDR3 sequence: CASNYPPGQRYKMNTGELFF. CDR3 bases: TGTGCCAGTAATTACCCACCGGGACAGAGATACAAGATGAACACCGGGGAGCTGTTTTTT. The variable domain in full, with the rest retrieved from reference TRBV28 and TRBJ2-2, is DVKVTQSSRYLVKRTGEKVFLECVQDMDHENMFWYRQDPGLGLRLIYFSYDVKMKEKGDIPEGYSVSREKKERFSLILESASTNQTSMYLCASNYPPGQRYKMNTGELFFGEGSRLTVL.

The CDR3 DNA is TGTGCCAGCAGTCGCGACACGAACACTGAAGCTTTCTTT. Translating gives CASSRDTNTEAFF. This rearrangement joins TRBV2 to TRBJ1-1; D not certain. The CDR3 sequence is 13 residues long. Germline-derived CDR1 and CDR2 are SNHLY and FYNNEI. Trimming cost V 5 bases and J 1 base, with 8 bases left between them.

The chain has TRBV19 and TRBJ1-1; tentative D call: TRBD1 (5 bases). V was clipped by 8 bases and J by 1 base, with 14 bases between them. Germline V gene lookup returns CDR1 LNHDA and CDR2 SQIVND (reference sequence). This CDR3 spans 14 amino acids. CDR3: CASQYFTGNTEAFF. CDR3 DNA: TGTGCCAGTCAATATTTTACAGGGAACACTGAAGCTTTCTTT.

The chain is built from TRBV9 and TRBJ2-1; TRBD2 might be the D (5 bases). V gave up 4 bases and J gave up 9 bases, with 17 bases separating them. CDR3 length equals 14 residues. The germline V gene encodes CDR1 SGDLS and CDR2 YYNGEE. The CDR3 DNA follows: TGTGCCAGCAGCCAGGCCGCGGGCGTGGCTGAGCAGTTCTTC. Amino acid sequence: CASSQAAGVAEQFF.

V usage is TRBV28 and J usage is TRBJ2-2; D may be TRBD1 or TRBD2 (5 bases each). CDR3 size: 9 residues. CDR1 is MDHEN, CDR2 SYDVKM, per germline. The CDR3 region has the DNA TGTGGCCCGGGGACGGAGCTGTTTTTT. Protein sequence: CGPGTELFF.

The chain combines TRBV4-1 with TRBJ2-3, with D tentatively TRBD2 (6 bases). This CDR3 has 13 amino acids. V shed 4 bases and J shed 1 base, with 6 bases lying between them. Germline CDR1 and CDR2: MGHRA and YSYEKL. DNA for the CDR3: TGCGCCAGCAGCCGACTAGGCACAGATACGCAGTATTTT. The encoded protein is CASSRLGTDTQYF.

V usage is TRBV20-1 and J usage is TRBJ1-1; D gene ambiguous. The CDR3 has 11 amino acids. Germline V gene lookup returns CDR1 DFQATT and CDR2 SNEGSKA (reference sequence). V shed 5 bases and J shed 1 base, with 5 bases lying between them. The CDR3 nucleotides are TGCAGTGCTGATGGGAACACTGAAGCTTTCTTT. Protein sequence: CSADGNTEAFF.

The chain joins TRBV7-9 to TRBJ2-3, with 9 positions matching TRBD1. CDR3 length: 15 amino acids. The J segment lost 7 bases and the V segment lost 3 bases, leaving 8 bases of the junction unmatched. Germline CDR1 is SEHNR and CDR2 is FQNEAQ (reference sequence). CDR3 loop: CASSLTTGGGNTQYF. The DNA for the CDR3 is TGTGCCAGCAGCTTGACCACAGGGGGCGGAAATACGCAGTATTTT.